This T cell receptor (beta chain) was profiled in a study of cytomegalovirus exposure and HLA in healthy donors. The CDR3 loop spans 15 amino acids. The germline gives CDR1 MNHEY, CDR2 SVGAGI. V was trimmed by 7 bases and J by 2 bases, leaving 17 bases between them. A note on this clone: Its antigen is unknown.

The primer mix had 60 Vbeta and 13 Jbeta primers. The table came from immunoSEQ multiplex PCR; TCRdb's copy has only in-frame clones and leaves some out. The sample comprises 80,000 or so clones, around two thirds of which are singletons, and approximately 6.9% rests with the top ten. Study-level findings and limits: Sequencing probably produced one cluster of sequence variants that were highly shared.

This clonotype was sampled from a woman in her fifties or sixties in good health and CMV-seropositive. The chain has TRBV6-5 and TRBJ1-2, with D possibly TRBD1 on 6 matching bases. The sample comprised PBMCs. For the CDR3, the DNA is TGTGCCAGCACCCCCGTGCCAGGGGTCAACTATGGCTACACCTTC. This translates into CASTPVPGVNYGYTF.